This TCR beta chain derives from a study of shared clonotypes between healthy human individuals. Study context: For every donor, three CD4 naive, three CD4 memory, two CD8 naive and one CD8 memory plates were used. General study findings and limits: The study sampled only blood, and tissue repertoires likely differ.

Germline CDR1 SQVTM, CDR2 ANQGSEA. This CDR3 spans 16 amino acids. Unmatched junction bases numbered 14, after V lost 7 bases and J lost 5 bases. Terminally differentiated effector memory CD45RA+ cells were excluded from the naive CD8 cells, which were CD45RO-negative and positively selected for CCR7. On this clone itself: Its target is unknown.

Clones were read by immunoSEQ multiplex PCR, and TCRdb kept only the in-frame ones, dropping some. Seen here are about 1,900,000 clones, about 95% observed once, and the top ten hold 1.2%. This chain connects TRBV29-1 to TRBJ2-3, with TRBD2 matching 11 bases. What was sequenced was naive CD8+ T cells sorted from blood. The sequence was obtained from a man aged 18 to 30 in good health. The CDR3 nucleotides read TGCAGCGCGCAAGGCTCACTAGCGGGAGTGGTAGATACGCAGTATTTT. This codes for CSAQGSLAGVVDTQYF.